This T cell receptor (beta chain) appears in the sequencing data of a study of beta chain features in type 1 diabetes. The study, taken as a whole, reports: In cDNA sequencing, cells with high TCR expression could be over-represented. A greater similarity of naive, central memory and Treg TCRB repertoires was seen among patients than among healthy donors.

Per the germline V gene, CDR1 is SGHTA and CDR2 is FQGTGA. This CDR3 region has 13 residues. After removal of 4 bases from V and 15 bases from J, the junction contained 9 bases not matched to a gene. Sequenced material consisted of expressed TCRB transcripts (all of the isolated RNA was reverse transcribed). Libraries were prepared by immunoSEQ multiplex PCR; TCRdb keeps only in-frame clonotypes and omits some of them. The sample contains roughly 380,000 clones, 15% to 20% of which appear only once. This clone turned up a few times. Antigen specificity is unknown. V and J are TRBV7-3 and TRBJ2-1; 10 nucleotides align to TRBD2. Input material: naive CD4+ T cells from blood. The clonotype was recovered from a young woman in good health. CDR3 sequence (DNA): TGTGCCAGCAGCTCGATCACTAGCGGGGAGGTGTTCTTC. As protein: CASSSITSGEVFF.